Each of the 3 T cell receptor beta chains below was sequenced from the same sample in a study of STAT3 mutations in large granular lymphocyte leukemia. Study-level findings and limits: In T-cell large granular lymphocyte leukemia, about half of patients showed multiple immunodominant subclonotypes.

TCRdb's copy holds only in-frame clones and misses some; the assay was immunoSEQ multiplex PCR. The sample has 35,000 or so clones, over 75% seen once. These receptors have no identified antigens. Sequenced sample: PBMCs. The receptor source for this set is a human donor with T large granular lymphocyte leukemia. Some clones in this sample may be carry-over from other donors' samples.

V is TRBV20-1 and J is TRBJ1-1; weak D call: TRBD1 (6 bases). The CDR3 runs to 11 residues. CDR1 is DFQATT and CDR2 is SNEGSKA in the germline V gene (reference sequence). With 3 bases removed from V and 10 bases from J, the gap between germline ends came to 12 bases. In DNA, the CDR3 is TGCAGTGCTAGGGACAGAGAAACAGCTTTCTTT. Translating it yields CSARDRETAFF.

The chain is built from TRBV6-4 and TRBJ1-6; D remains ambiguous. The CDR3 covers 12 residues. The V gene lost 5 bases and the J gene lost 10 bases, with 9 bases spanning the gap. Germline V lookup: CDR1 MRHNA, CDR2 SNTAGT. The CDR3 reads CASSSSLSPLHF. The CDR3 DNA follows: TGTGCCAGCAGTTCGTCTTTATCACCCCTCCACTTT.

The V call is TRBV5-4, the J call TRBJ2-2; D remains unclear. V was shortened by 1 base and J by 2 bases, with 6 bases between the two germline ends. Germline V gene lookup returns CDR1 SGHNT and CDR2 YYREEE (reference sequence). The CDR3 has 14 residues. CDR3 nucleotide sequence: TGTGCCAGCAGCTTGACTACCAACACCGGGGAGCTGTTTTTT. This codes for CASSLTTNTGELFF.